The clone carrying this T cell receptor (beta chain) was seen many times. The antigen is unknown. The sample comes from a study of T cells in Graves' hyperthyroidism and ophthalmopathy. TCR beta CDR3 regions were amplified from RNA. During a first-round RT-PCR of the TCR CDR3, the HTBI primer set was used. Via MiXCR, TCRdb re-called the multiplex PCR reads, giving one row per CDR3 protein. The sample carries around 720,000 distinct CDR3 sequences, roughly 32% recorded once. This CDR3 region has 15 residues. V shed 5 bases and J 0 bases; nucleotides not matched to a gene: 4. The germline V gene has CDR1 SGHTA and CDR2 FQGNSA. The study, taken as a whole, reports: It was a median approximately six months before onset that the model predicted ophthalmopathy.

The V call is TRBV7-2, the J call TRBJ1-1, with 9 bases identical to TRBD1. The sample taken for sequencing was blood. This TCR was sampled from a middle-aged woman with Graves' hyperthyroidism. The CDR3 loop is CASSGGDRVNTEAFF. CDR3 DNA: TGTGCCAGCAGCGGCGGGGACAGGGTGAACACTGAAGCTTTCTTT.